This T cell receptor (beta chain) was sequenced in a study of OX40 agonist ivuxolimab in advanced cancers. Looking at the study overall: Ivuxolimab was an agonistic, fully human IgG2 monoclonal antibody directed against OX40 (CD134), a costimulatory receptor. Intravenous ivuxolimab was administered to patients every 2 weeks at six dose levels: 0.01, 0.1, 0.3, 1.5, 3 and 10 mg/kg. In the dose-escalation cohort, around four fifths of patients were male, and the mean age was approximately 60 years with a range of about 20 to 90. The paper describes the monotherapy dose-escalation part (N ≈ 52 patients) of the phase I trial of ivuxolimab. Among the 52 dose-escalation patients, around 19 had hepatocellular carcinoma, about 15 melanoma, 9 renal cell carcinoma and 9 head and neck cancer. Prior anti-PD-1, anti-PD-L1 or anti-CTLA-4 therapy was permitted, and checkpoint inhibitors had been received by less than 45% of dose-escalation patients. Peripheral TCRbeta sequencing was intended to test whether TCR sequence diversity was altered and clonal T-cell expansion was caused by ivuxolimab. Partial responses were achieved by three dose-escalation patients, of whom one had hepatocellular carcinoma and two had cutaneous melanoma. What the work shows at the level of the full study, not this receptor alone: The antigen specificity of the peripheral T cells that underwent clonal expansion was not determined. Low levels of normalized T-cell clonal expansion were also shown by some nonresponding patients. Partial responders in the 0.1-3.0 mg/kg groups had among the lowest normalized peripheral clonal expansion, especially among CD8+ T cells. Clonal expansion of both CD4+ and CD8+ blood T cells was observed from baseline to week 6 at doses 0.1 to 3.0 mg/kg. After ivuxolimab, more expanded clones were found on average in CD8+ T cells than in CD4+ T cells.

The trial excluded patients who had a history of autoimmune disease or who were on systemic immunosuppression. Peripheral blood for TCR sequencing was drawn from every dose cohort at baseline, at cycle 4 day 1 and at cycle 7 day 1. The samples were taken from a phase I, first-in-human, multicenter, open-label dose-escalation trial of ivuxolimab. The trial enrolled adults with locally advanced or metastatic head and neck squamous cell, hepatocellular, melanoma or renal cell carcinoma. Before TCR sequencing, CD4+ T cells and CD8+ T cells from peripheral blood were sorted into separate populations. To note about this clone: Its recognized antigen is unknown. Within one base of it there is no much larger clone, and no base qualities were kept.

For sequencing of the TCRbeta CDR3 region, genomic DNA was extracted from the sorted cells. The immunoSEQ Assay was used to sequence the TCRbeta CDR3 regions. In its TCRdb copy, this immuneACCESS table keeps in-frame sequences only and misses some clones. Where compared with another copy, unresolved V genes explain less than half of these, and the others have no known cause. This sample holds under 95,000 clones; about 85% were observed only once. The top ten clones comprise around a sixth of the sample. Per the germline V gene, SQVTM is the CDR1 and ANQGSEA is the CDR2. The CDR3 goes from the cysteine to the phenylalanine over 16 residues. Only the CDR3 region is kept as DNA, spanning 48 bases read in frame from base 1. V is cut by 4 bases and J by 8 bases, and the space between the germline ends is 26 bases.

The source material was CD4+ or CD8+ T cells sorted from blood, sampled in a trial of the OX40 agonist ivuxolimab. This sequence uses TRBV29-1 and TRBJ1-2, with TRBD1 as a weak D call on 6 bases. The clonotype was recovered from an adult with an advanced solid tumor such as melanoma, head and neck, liver or kidney cancer. CDR3 sequence: CSVVGTADRRVEGYTF. The sequenced DNA is TGCAGCGTTGTGGGGACCGCTGACAGGCGGGTGGAGGGCTACACCTTC.